The clone carrying this T cell receptor beta chain was seen only a few times. V lost 2 bases, J lost 7 bases, and 20 bases lay in between. The CDR3 has 16 amino acids. Germline V CDR1 and CDR2: SGHTA, FQGNSA. The data are from a study of T-cell memory formation after mild COVID-19. In TCRdb, the 5' RACE reads were re-called with MiXCR into one record per CDR3 protein. The data hold 200,000 or so distinct CDR3 sequences, with 16% observed a single time. The sample was PBMCs or a T cell subset sorted from them (not recorded which). The chain carries TRBV7-2 and TRBJ2-5; D call uncertain. This sequence originates from an adult woman who had mild COVID-19 (a few samples of this study predate the infection). Cell type and time point are not known. The CDR3 loop is CASSLRSRPPEGTQYF. In DNA form, the CDR3 reads TGTGCCAGCAGCTTAAGAAGTAGGCCGCCAGAAGGGACCCAGTACTTC.